This TCR beta chain is from a study of shared clonotypes between healthy human individuals. Clones were read by immunoSEQ multiplex PCR, and TCRdb kept only the in-frame ones, dropping some. Seen here are millions of clones, 85% to 95% observed once, and the top ten hold 0.13%. Trimming took 4 bases from V and 3 from J; bases not matched to a gene: 2. Germline V gene lookup returns CDR1 ENHRY and CDR2 SYGVKD. The length of the CDR3 is 15 residues. The sequence derives from a man between 18 and 35 years old in good health. The V gene is TRBV10-3, the J gene TRBJ2-7, with 14 bases that match TRBD2. Material: naive CD4+ T cells sorted from blood. Documented subset: CD45RA+ positively selected. The CDR3 DNA sequence: TGTGCCATCAGTGCCGGACTAGCGGGAGGCTACGAGCAGTACTTC. Encoded protein: CAISAGLAGGYEQYF.